This record concerns one T cell receptor (beta chain) sequence. Sequencing was performed with immunoSEQ multiplex PCR; in TCRdb, only in-frame clones are kept and a portion is missing. The sample shows some 280,000 clones, approximately 94% of them seen only once. This sample stems from a study of T cell responses to AZD1222 COVID-19 vaccine. This CDR3 spans 13 amino acids. V lost 1 base to trimming and J lost 8 bases; unmatched junction nucleotides: 3. The specimen comprised peripheral blood, sampled 28 days after the second AZD1222 dose. The TCR originated in an adult who received the AZD1222 COVID-19 vaccine. V usage is TRBV12-3 or TRBV12-4 and J usage is TRBJ2-5; TRBD2 matches at 8 bases. This CDR3 is CASSLERGPTQYF. CDR3 sequence (DNA): TGTGCCAGCAGTTTAGAGCGGGGGCCTACCCAGTACTTC.